These 28 T cell receptor beta chains were sequenced from one sample in a study of PD-L1 blockade in urothelial cancer. Profiling relied on immunoSEQ multiplex PCR, and the TCRdb table lists in-frame clones only, not all of them. Here the sample spans around 110,000 clones, about 89% being singletons. Documented time point: peripheral blood 6 weeks after treatment start. The specimen was PBMCs, collected around atezolizumab (anti-PD-L1) treatment. These receptors were obtained from a man between 60 and 75 years old with urothelial cancer.

The CDR3 nucleotides read TGTGCCAGTAGTATAGAGAACGGACTTTACGAGCAGTACTTC. Translation gives CASSIENGLYEQYF. The chain carries TRBV19 and TRBJ2-7, with D possibly being TRBD2 (5 bases). The V end was cut by 0 bases, the J end by 4 bases, with 10 bases between. Germline CDR1 is LNHDA and CDR2 is SQIVND (reference sequence). The CDR3 consists of 14 residues.

The chain combines TRBV5-1 with TRBJ2-3; 11 bases fit TRBD1. CDR1 is SGHRS and CDR2 is YFSETQ in the germline V gene. The trim removed 7 bases at V and 6 bases at J, leaving 10 bases unmatched. CDR3 length: 15 amino acids. In nucleotides, the CDR3 is TGCGCCAGCTATTCGGGACAGGGGGAAATTGATACGCAGTATTTT. Amino acid sequence: CASYSGQGEIDTQYF. Using reference TRBV5-1 and TRBJ2-3 for the parts outside the CDR3, the full variable domain is KAGVTQTPRYLIKTRGQQVTLSCSPISGHRSVSWYQQTPGQGLQFLFEYFSETQRNKGNFPGRFSGRQFSNSRSEMNVSTLELGDSALYLCASYSGQGEIDTQYFGPGTRLTVL.

This rearrangement joins TRBV9 to TRBJ2-7, with 10 bases aligning to TRBD1. J lost 6 bases, V lost 0 bases, and 3 bases had no gene match. This CDR3 is 14 amino acids long. Germline assignment: CDR1 SGDLS and CDR2 YYNGEE. The CDR3 spells CASSVVGTGAEQYF. Here the CDR3 DNA reads TGTGCCAGCAGCGTAGTGGGGACAGGGGCCGAGCAGTACTTC. Drawing the rest from reference TRBV9 and TRBJ2-7, the complete variable domain is DSGVTQTPKHLITATGQRVTLRCSPRSGDLSVYWYQQSLDQGLQFLIQYYNGEERAKGNILERFSAQQFPDLHSELNLSSLELGDSALYFCASSVVGTGAEQYFGPGTRLTVT.

The J gene is TRBJ1-2, the V gene TRBV6-1; D is uncertain. The CDR3 contains 15 residues. V was pared by 1 base and J by 6 bases, with 15 bases between. Germline-derived CDR1 and CDR2 are MNHNS and SASEGT. This CDR3 reads CASSEVMAGGNGYTF. In nucleotides, the CDR3 is TGTGCCAGCAGTGAAGTGATGGCGGGAGGGAATGGCTACACCTTC.

The V gene is TRBV7-8, the J gene TRBJ2-5; D might be TRBD1 (6 bases). Trimming stripped 5 bases from V and 0 bases from J, with 10 bases between. From germline, CDR1 is SGHVS and CDR2 FQNEAQ. CDR3 length: 14 amino acids. The DNA of the CDR3 is TGTGCCAGCAGCCGTGGACAGAACCAAGAGACCCAGTACTTC. Translating it yields CASSRGQNQETQYF.

This chain links TRBV4-2 with TRBJ2-4; D might be TRBD1 (6 bases). Looked up from germline, CDR1 is LGHNA and CDR2 is YNFKEQ. CDR3 length: 16 amino acids. V lost 0 bases, J lost 4 bases, and 13 bases lay in between. The CDR3 loop is CASSQEETRGKNIQYF. The CDR3 DNA is TGTGCCAGCAGCCAAGAGGAGACGAGGGGGAAAAACATTCAGTACTTC.

V gene TRBV10-2 combines with J gene TRBJ2-7; D unclear. In germline, CDR1 is WSHSY, CDR2 SAAADI. V shed 4 bases and J shed 3 bases, with 7 bases lying between them. CDR3 length: 12 amino acids. This CDR3 reads CASSANSYEQYF. As DNA, the CDR3 is TGCGCCAGCAGTGCGAACAGCTACGAGCAGTACTTC.

V and J are TRBV14 and TRBJ1-4; 8 bases line up with TRBD1. Losses at the gene ends were 4 bases for V and 7 bases for J; bases not matched to a gene: 8. This CDR3 contains 15 residues. Germline values: CDR1 SGHDN, CDR2 FVKESK. For the CDR3, the DNA is TGTGCCAGCAGCCGTAGACAGGGGTGGGGTGAAAAACTGTTTTTT. It is translated as CASSRRQGWGEKLFF.

CDR3 DNA sequence: TGTGCCAGCAGCTCTAATTACCAAGAGACCCAGTACTTC. Its protein is CASSSNYQETQYF. The gene calls are TRBV7-3 and TRBJ2-5; D is unresolved. Trimming cost V 4 bases and J 0 bases, with 6 bases left between them. CDR1 and CDR2 (germline): SGHTA, FQGTGA. The CDR3 sequence is 13 residues long.

The rearrangement joins TRBV11-2 to TRBJ2-1, with TRBD2 matching over 8 bases. The CDR3 is made up of 19 amino acids. Germline V gives CDR1 SGHAT, CDR2 FQNNGV. V lost 2 bases and J lost 1; bases outside the gene matches: 13. For the CDR3, the DNA is TGTGCCAGCAGCTTATTGGGCTTCGGGGCGGGGGGTTCCTACAATGAGCAGTTCTTC. This translates into CASSLLGFGAGGSYNEQFF.

The chain is built from TRBV5-5 and TRBJ2-7; weak D call: TRBD2 (5 bases). The CDR3 covers 16 residues. The V and J ends lost 4 bases and 6 bases respectively, with 23 bases between them. Germline V gene lookup returns CDR1 SGHKS and CDR2 YYEKEE (reference sequence). CDR3 DNA sequence: TGTGCCAGCAGCCCAGATCGGAGGCCGGTCGAGCGCGAGCAGTACTTC. Translated, it gives CASSPDRRPVEREQYF. Using reference TRBV5-5 and TRBJ2-7 for the parts outside the CDR3, the full variable domain is DAGVTQSPTHLIKTRGQQVTLRCSPISGHKSVSWYQQVLGQGPQFIFQYYEKEERGRGNFPDRFSARQFPNYSSELNVNALLLGDSALYLCASSPDRRPVEREQYFGPGTRLTVT.

The rearrangement uses TRBV28 and TRBJ2-1, with TRBD2 matching over 7 bases. With 8 bases clipped from V and 0 bases from J, the junction kept 7 bases outside the gene matches. Germline V gene lookup returns CDR1 MDHEN and CDR2 SYDVKM. The CDR3 is 15 amino acids. Here the CDR3 DNA reads TGTGCCAGCGGTAGCGGGCCGAGCTCCTACAATGAGCAGTTCTTC. Translating it yields CASGSGPSSYNEQFF.

This chain links TRBV6-1 with TRBJ2-7; 8 positions agree with TRBD1. Germline values: CDR1 MNHNS, CDR2 SASEGT. After removal of 6 bases from V and 5 bases from J, the junction contained 9 bases not matched to a gene. CDR3 length: 14 amino acids. The CDR3 DNA reads as TGTGCCAGCAGGAGAGGACAGGGTGGGCACGAGCAGTACTTC. It specifies CASRRGQGGHEQYF.

This sequence joins TRBV11-2 and TRBJ2-7, with D perhaps TRBD1 (5 bases). The CDR3 spans 15 residues. The V gene's germline CDR1 is SGHAT and CDR2 FQNNGV. V lost 2 bases to trimming and J lost 2 bases, with 13 bases between them. CDR3 residues: CASSLHQGGTYEQYF. The CDR3 coding sequence is TGTGCCAGCAGCTTACATCAGGGCGGCACCTACGAGCAGTACTTC.

This chain uses TRBV5-1 with TRBJ2-2; 9 nucleotides line up with TRBD2. V gave up 0 bases and J gave up 0 bases; unmatched junction bases: 3. Looked up from germline, CDR1 is SGHRS and CDR2 is YFSETQ. The CDR3 consists of 17 residues. CDR3 in DNA: TGCGCCAGCAGCTTGGGACTAGCGGTTGCGAACACCGGGGAGCTGTTTTTT. This gives the protein CASSLGLAVANTGELFF.

The chain joins TRBV7-6 to TRBJ2-2, with TRBD1 as a possible D gene (5 bases). The CDR3 runs 14 residues. V lost 3 bases, J lost 5 bases, and 10 bases lay in between. Germline values: CDR1 SGHVS, CDR2 FNYEAQ. CDR3 DNA sequence: TGTGCCAGCAGCTTCAGTTCAGGGACCGGGGAGCTGTTTTTT. It is translated as CASSFSSGTGELFF.

The genes are TRBV9 and TRBJ1-1; 8 nucleotides match TRBD1. V lost 0 bases, J lost 8 bases, and 3 bases stayed unmatched. This CDR3 contains 13 residues. Germline V lookup: CDR1 SGDLS, CDR2 YYNGEE. For the CDR3, the DNA is TGTGCCAGCAGCGTAGGTCGGGACAGGGAAGCTTTCTTT. Translated: CASSVGRDREAFF.

The chain combines TRBV7-6 with TRBJ2-1; 12 bases are a match to TRBD2. Germline CDR1 is SGHVS and CDR2 is FNYEAQ. With V trimmed by 5 bases and J by 7 bases, 9 bases remained unmatched. The length of the CDR3 is 16 residues. In nucleotides, the CDR3 is TGTGCCAGCAGCCTCCAGACTAGCGGGAGTGGAAATGAGCAGTTCTTC. Protein: CASSLQTSGSGNEQFF. Filled out from reference TRBV7-6 and TRBJ2-1, the complete variable domain reads GAGVSQSPRYKVTKRGQDVALRCDPISGHVSLYWYRQALGQGPEFLTYFNYEAQQDKSGLPNDRFSAERPEGSISTLTIQRTEQRDSAMYRCASSLQTSGSGNEQFFGPGTRLTVL.

This rearrangement joins TRBV25-1 to TRBJ1-2; D gene uncertain. The V end lost 1 base, the J end lost 7 bases, and 16 bases lay between the germline ends. The CDR3 contains 15 residues. CDR1 and CDR2 (germline): MGHDK, SYGVNS. CDR3 nucleotides: TGTGCCAGCAGTGAATCCTTGGGGAGATTCTTTGGCTACACCTTC. The encoded protein is CASSESLGRFFGYTF.

This clone has just one count. The V gene is TRBV6-5, the J gene TRBJ2-3; D might be TRBD2 (6 bases). V gave up 6 bases and J gave up 1 base, with 11 bases separating them. CDR3 length equals 14 residues. Germline-derived CDR1 and CDR2 are MNHEY and SVGAGI. This CDR3 is CASSRDFRTDTQYF. CDR3 DNA sequence: TGTGCCAGCAGCCGGGACTTTCGCACAGATACGCAGTATTTT.

The J gene is TRBJ2-3, the V gene TRBV10-2; 8 positions agree with TRBD2. The CDR3 is 14 residues long. The V segment lost 10 bases and the J segment 0 bases; nucleotides outside the gene matches: 6. CDR1 WSHSY and CDR2 SAAADI come from the germline V gene. Here the CDR3 DNA reads TGCGCCACGAACCAGCGGGAGAGCACAGATACGCAGTATTTT. It yields the protein CATNQRESTDTQYF.

This chain joins TRBV6-1 and TRBJ2-7; TRBD2 matches at 7 bases. J was trimmed by 2 bases and V by 2 bases; bases with no gene match: 15. The CDR3 length is 18 residues. Germline V gene sequence: CDR1 MNHNS, CDR2 SASEGT. In DNA, the CDR3 is TGTGCCAGCAGTGAAACAATCCTGACTAGCCCACAACCCTACGAGCAGTACTTC. This encodes CASSETILTSPQPYEQYF.

The chain has TRBV15 and TRBJ2-3; D unresolved. CDR1 and CDR2 (germline): LNHNV, YYDKDF (reference sequence). This CDR3 region has 16 residues. Trimming stripped 3 bases from V and 0 bases from J, with 13 bases between. The CDR3 loop is CATSRTWAFSTDTQYF. The DNA of the CDR3 is TGTGCCACCAGCAGGACCTGGGCCTTTAGCACAGATACGCAGTATTTT.

As concerns this clone: Other DNA sequences in the same sample also yield this CDR3. The rearrangement links TRBV5-1 to TRBJ2-6, with TRBD1 matching over 7 bases. From germline, CDR1 is SGHRS and CDR2 YFSETQ. V was pared by 3 bases and J by 2 bases, with 2 bases of the junction left unmatched. The length of the CDR3 is 15 residues. CDR3 nucleotides: TGCGCCAGCAGCTCTACAGGGGCTGGGGCCAACGTCCTGACTTTC. This gives the protein CASSSTGAGANVLTF.

The J gene is TRBJ1-1, the V gene TRBV27; TRBD1 matches 10 bases. CDR1 is MNHEY, CDR2 SMNVEV, per germline (reference sequence). The CDR3 is 16 residues long. V gave up 3 bases and J gave up 6 bases; unmatched junction bases: 10. The CDR3 nucleotides read TGTGCCAGCAGTTTTGGGGACAGGGGACCTATGGCTGAAGCTTTCTTT. Translating gives CASSFGDRGPMAEAFF.

The CDR3 DNA follows: TGTGCCAGCAGTTTGGACGCGGGACAGGGGGCCTATGGCTACACCTTC. Residues: CASSLDAGQGAYGYTF. The J gene is TRBJ1-2, the V gene TRBV28; 12 nucleotides match TRBD1. The CDR3 runs 16 residues. The germline V gene encodes CDR1 MDHEN and CDR2 SYDVKM. With 3 bases clipped from V and 4 bases from J, the junction kept 6 bases outside the gene matches.

The chain is built from TRBV28 and TRBJ2-7, with a tentative D call TRBD1 (6 bases). The CDR3 has 13 residues. Germline V lookup: CDR1 MDHEN, CDR2 SYDVKM. Trimming removed 2 bases from V and 2 bases from J, with 7 bases in between. CDR3 sequence reads: CASSLRDTYEQYF. CDR3 in DNA: TGTGCCAGCAGTTTAAGGGACACCTACGAGCAGTACTTC.

The chain employs TRBV5-1 and TRBJ1-4; TRBD1 matches at 7 bases. The CDR3 is made up of 15 amino acids. Unmatched junction bases numbered 7, after V lost 4 bases and J lost 4 bases. Germline V gene lookup returns CDR1 SGHRS and CDR2 YFSETQ. CDR3 bases: TGCGCCAGCAGCGGGGAGACAGGGCTTAATGAAAAACTGTTTTTT. This sequence encodes CASSGETGLNEKLFF.